Listed here is a single T cell receptor (beta chain). The data are from a study of blood T cell repertoires in COVID-19. TCRdb keeps only in-frame clones here, not all; method: immunoSEQ multiplex PCR. The table includes some 100,000 clones, roughly 85% detected once. V was cut by 1 base and J by 6 bases, with 13 bases left in between. Germline V CDR1 and CDR2: LGHDT, YNNKEL (reference sequence). The CDR3 has 16 amino acids. The chain links TRBV3-1 (or the pseudogene TRBV3-2) to TRBJ1-6, with D hard to call. Sequencing was performed on PBMCs or T cells enriched from blood (not recorded which). The TCR sequence derives from a woman between 50 and 59 years old who had recovered from COVID-19. CDR3 residues: CASSQVRQRSNSPLHF. As DNA, the CDR3 is TGTGCCAGCAGCCAAGTAAGACAACGGTCTAATTCACCCCTCCACTTT.